This paragraph reports one TCR beta chain. Its binding antigen is unknown. Within one base of it there is no much larger clone, and no base qualities were kept. This specimen comes from a study of T cells in Graves' hyperthyroidism and ophthalmopathy (dated by TCRdb to the late 2010s). About the investigation overall: Peripheral blood was sampled at the time of initial diagnosis, prior to any treatment. To identify TCR V-J signatures that set the groups apart, the researchers used a discovery cohort of 100 patients, made up of approximately 43 with Graves' ophthalmopathy and around 58 with stable Graves' hyperthyroidism. Whether ophthalmopathy could be predicted prospectively was tested in an independent validation cohort made up of roughly 20 hyperthyroidism patients plus 17 patients who later progressed to ophthalmopathy. The roughly 94 discovery patients were randomly divided into training and test sets at a 7:3 ratio. The study also compared thyroid tissue and blood T-cell repertoires from about six Graves' hyperthyroidism patients. Following sampling, methimazole starting at 30 mg daily was given to hyperthyroidism patients, and high-dose intravenous methylprednisolone was given to ophthalmopathy patients. According to the paper, TCR Vbeta CDR3 sequencing was carried out on approximately 140 peripheral blood samples, which came from some 41 ophthalmopathy, approximately 72 hyperthyroidism and approximately 17 progressor patients.

The cysteine opens and the phenylalanine closes a CDR3 of 14 amino acids. The sequence is cut down to CDR3 DNA, 42 bases in frame from base 1. V and J are truncated by 8 bases and 10 bases respectively, leaving an intervening sequence of 18 bases. Amplification of TCR beta CDR3 regions was carried out from RNA transcripts. For the first round of RT-PCR on the TCR CDR3, the HTBI primer set was used together with the Qiagen OneStep RT-PCR kit. Libraries were constructed in a second round of multiplex PCR, after which size selection and purification were performed. Libraries were sequenced paired-end with 100 bp reads on an Illumina HiSeq2000. Per the authors' processing: SOAPnuke was used to process the raw data, with reads discarded if the reads contained adapters or uncalled bases, had a mean Phred below 15, or lacked an exact constant-primer or identifier match. COPE v1.2.5 was used to merge high-quality paired reads, and clonotypes were defined as unique nucleotide sequences. Clonotypes were aligned to IMGT TRBV, TRBD and TRBJ reference segments using MiTCR v1.1. The analysis included only V-J combinations with a frequency above 0.0001, which together covered more than 98% of the repertoires. A TCS score was defined as the ratio of F50 (clonal expansion) to E x V (chaos), with BLOSUM62-based TCRdist applied between CDR3 peptides within each V-J. Welch's t-statistics and random forest reduced roughly 540 V-J features to roughly 13, which were used in a naive Bayes classifier (R e1071). TCRdb reprocessed the public reads (quality trimming at Q25 with fastp, clone calling with MiXCR) and kept in-frame beta chains. Identical CDR3 protein sequences are pooled into one entry, listed with their most common genes and DNA. What appears here as the V and J calls and clone size reflects TCRdb's work, not the paper's. This sample has around 500,000 distinct CDR3 sequences in its table, and approximately 15% of those were observed once. The ten largest clonotypes hold less than 20% of the sample.

Broad study findings and their caveats: A model built on a 13 V-J signature distinguished ophthalmopathy from stable hyperthyroidism, reaching 87.88% sensitivity and 81.08% specificity in cross-validation and 80%/75% in testing. In validation, progression to ophthalmopathy was predicted by the model with around 70% sensitivity and 72% to 85% specificity, a median of roughly six months before onset. Sample size was not statistically predetermined, and blinding of investigators to group allocation was not performed. Blood samples also contained most of the expanded thyroid clonotypes (frequency above 0.001), which suggests that blood repertoires may reflect thyroid immune responses.

Stable Graves' hyperthyroidism was defined as no progression to ophthalmopathy during 18 months of follow-up. Hyperthyroidism patients were aged 18 to 65 years and newly diagnosed, with disease duration of less than 2 months. The study excluded patients with uncontrolled infections, other autoimmune diseases, pregnancy or lactation. Diagnoses were established on the basis of clinical symptoms, serum thyroxine and TRAb, thyroid ultrasound, and orbital computed tomography. Ficoll-Paque density gradient centrifugation was used to isolate PBMCs from approximately 10 ml of fresh peripheral blood. Total RNA was extracted using Trizol reagent, and RNA quality was assessed on an Agilent 2100 Bioanalyzer.

Material: blood. Recombination linked TRBV12-3 or TRBV12-4 to TRBJ1-6; a tentative D call is TRBD1 (5 bases match). The sequence came from a young woman with Graves' hyperthyroidism. CDR3 region: CASGSGAPRSPLHF. DNA sequence: TGTGCCAGCGGATCCGGGGCCCCGAGGTCACCCCTCCACTTT.